These 7 T cell receptor beta chains were all obtained from the same sample, sequenced in a study of blood T cell repertoires in COVID-19. Only in-frame clones appear in the TCRdb table, and some are missing; sequencing was by immunoSEQ multiplex PCR. The table shows just over 250,000 clones, with approximately 86% occurring only once. Sequenced material: peripheral blood. These receptors originate from a middle-aged man who had recovered from COVID-19.

V is TRBV6-5 and J is TRBJ1-1; a possible D gene is TRBD1 (5 bases). V lost 10 bases and J lost 1, with 10 bases in between. The CDR3 spans 12 residues. Germline V gene lookup returns CDR1 MNHEY and CDR2 SVGAGI. The CDR3 DNA is TGTGCCACCGGACATACGAACACTGAAGCTTTCTTT. This gives the protein CATGHTNTEAFF.

This clone was seen at least ten times. The chain is built from TRBV2 and TRBJ1-6; TRBD1 might be the D (6 bases). Germline V CDR1 and CDR2: SNHLY, FYNNEI. With 5 bases removed from V and 5 bases from J, the gap between germline ends came to 10 bases. This CDR3 contains 14 residues. The DNA for the CDR3 is TGTGCCAGCAGTCAGGACAGAAATAATTCACCCCTCCACTTT. Protein: CASSQDRNNSPLHF.

A remark on this clone: Other DNA sequences in this specimen translate into the identical CDR3. The chain uses TRBV7-2 and TRBJ2-3; 7 bases fit TRBD2. CDR3 length: 15 amino acids. Germline V gene data show CDR1 as SGHTA and CDR2 as FQGNSA. V lost 1 base and J lost 1; bases outside the gene matches: 2. CDR3 in DNA: TGTGCCAGCAGCTTAGGGGGGGGACGCACAGATACGCAGTATTTT. Its translation: CASSLGGGRTDTQYF.

The chain uses TRBV21-1 and TRBJ2-1; the DNA was not compared with TRBD2, the D call given in the table. TRBV21-1 is marked as a pseudogene. CDR3 length: 14 amino acids. The CDR3 nucleotides read TGTGCCAGCAGCAAAGTTGAGGCAGACAATGAGCAGTTCTTC. As protein: CASSKVEADNEQFF.

This clone was observed a handful of times. The chain carries TRBV30 and TRBJ1-1; tentatively, D is TRBD1 (5 bases). V lost 0 bases and J 7 bases, leaving 12 bases between the germline ends. The CDR3 covers 13 residues. Per germline, CDR1 GTSNPN and CDR2 SVGIG (reference sequence). The CDR3: CAWSVLKGREAFF. For the CDR3, the DNA is TGTGCCTGGAGTGTACTCAAGGGGCGTGAAGCTTTCTTT.

Concerning this clone itself: A much more abundant neighbour one base away suggests this may be a read error. CDR3: CASSYLNSPLHF. CDR3 nucleotide sequence: TGTGCCAGCAGTTACCTGAATTCACCCCTCCACTTT. The chain employs TRBV6-5 and TRBJ1-6; D remains unclear. The CDR3 covers 12 residues. Trimming stripped 2 bases from V and 7 bases from J, with 3 bases between. Germline lookup yields CDR1 MNHEY and CDR2 SVGAGI.

The J gene is TRBJ2-3, the V gene TRBV19, with 9 bases fitting TRBD2. Germline CDR1 reads LNHDA; CDR2 reads SQIVND (reference sequence). The CDR3 spans 15 residues. J gave up 6 bases and V 1 base, and 5 bases lay outside the gene matches. CDR3 coding DNA: TGTGCCAGTAGTATAGGCGGGGGGGCCCGGGATACGCAGTATTTT. Its protein product is CASSIGGGARDTQYF.